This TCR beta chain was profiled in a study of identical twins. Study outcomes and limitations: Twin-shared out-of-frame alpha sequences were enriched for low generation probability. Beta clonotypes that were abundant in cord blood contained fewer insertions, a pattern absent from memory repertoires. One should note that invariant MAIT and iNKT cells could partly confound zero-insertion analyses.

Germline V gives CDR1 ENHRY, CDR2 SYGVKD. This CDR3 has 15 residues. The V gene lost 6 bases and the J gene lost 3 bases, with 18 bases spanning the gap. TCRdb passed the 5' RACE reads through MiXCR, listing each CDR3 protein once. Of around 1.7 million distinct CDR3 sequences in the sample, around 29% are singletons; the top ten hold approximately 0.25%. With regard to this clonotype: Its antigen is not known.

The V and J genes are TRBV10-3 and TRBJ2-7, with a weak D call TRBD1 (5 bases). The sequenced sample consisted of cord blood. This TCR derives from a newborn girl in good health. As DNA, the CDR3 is TGTGCCATCAGCCAAAAAAACAGGCGACACTACGAGCAGTACTTC. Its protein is CAISQKNRRHYEQYF.